This is a list of T cell receptor beta chains from one sample in a study of T cells in Graves' hyperthyroidism and ophthalmopathy. TCRdb reprocessed the multiplex PCR reads with MiXCR, giving one entry per CDR3 protein. The sample has approximately 510,000 distinct CDR3 sequences, around 20% seen once. Sequencing was carried out using blood. All receptors derive from a man between 18 and 35 years old with Graves' hyperthyroidism. Each CDR3 is given with its conserved first and last residue. The D gene is left open where the match is weak. Some rows mark clone size as missing; the rest say once, few, many or name a class of expanded clone.

TRBJ1-5	many	TRBD1	TRBV6-1	CASDVSADRGGPQHF	TGTGCCAGCGATGTATCCGCGGACAGGGGAGGGCCCCAGCATTTT
TRBJ2-7	few	-	TRBV25-1	CASTRGGPYEQYF	TGTGCCAGCACCCGAGGAGGGCCCTACGAGCAGTACTTC
TRBJ1-1	many	TRBD1	TRBV12-3/TRBV12-4	CASIADRVNTEAFF	TGTGCCAGCATCGCAGACAGGGTGAACACTGAAGCTTTCTTT
TRBJ2-7	-	-	TRBV6-4	CASSEGMGDSYEQYF	TGTGCCAGCAGTGAGGGCATGGGGGATTCCTACGAGCAGTACTTC
TRBJ1-2	few	-	TRBV6-5	CASSSGPVHGYTF	TGTGCCAGCAGTTCCGGGCCAGTCCATGGCTACACCTTC
TRBJ1-5	many	-	TRBV2	CAIPEGDQPQHF	TGTGCCATCCCGGAGGGAGATCAGCCCCAGCATTTT
TRBJ1-2	many	-	TRBV6-5	CASSSGRYGYTF	TGTGCCAGCAGTTCCGGGAGGTATGGCTACACCTTC
TRBJ2-7	once	-	TRBV6-2/TRBV6-3	CASSYSRASRNYEQYF	TGTGCCAGCAGTTACTCGCGAGCTAGCCGTAACTACGAGCAGTACTTC
TRBJ2-7	few	-	TRBV4-1	CASSQGKSYEQYF	TGCGCCAGCAGCCAAGGGAAGAGCTACGAGCAGTACTTC
TRBJ1-2	-	-	TRBV6-5	CASSYSRRGVSYGYTF	TGTGCCAGCAGTTACTCGAGGCGGGGAGTTAGCTATGGCTACACCTTC
TRBJ1-2	many	-	TRBV20-1	CSAKFYGYTF	TGCAGTGCTAAATTCTATGGCTACACCTTC
TRBJ1-1	many	-	TRBV15	CATSGDFGDTEAFF	TGTGCCACCAGCGGAGACTTCGGGGACACTGAAGCTTTCTTT
TRBJ2-7	many	-	TRBV19	CASSTGGIYEQYF	TGTGCCAGTAGTACTGGGGGAATCTACGAGCAGTACTTC
TRBJ2-2	few	-	TRBV18	CASSPQGHNTGELFF	TGTGCCAGCTCACCACAGGGACATAACACCGGGGAGCTGTTTTTT
TRBJ1-1	many	-	TRBV28	CASSSPSQMNTEAFF	TGTGCCAGCAGTTCCCCCTCCCAAATGAACACTGAAGCTTTCTTT
TRBJ1-5	many	-	TRBV6-2/TRBV6-3	CASSDSGPQPQHF	TGTGCCAGCAGTGATTCGGGGCCCCAGCCCCAGCATTTT
TRBJ2-7	many	TRBD1	TRBV28	CASSHNLRTGEGEQYF	TGTGCCAGCAGCCATAATCTCCGGACAGGGGAGGGCGAGCAGTACTTC
TRBJ1-1	-	-	TRBV9	CASSVGGGGNTEAFF	TGTGCCAGCAGCGTAGGGGGCGGAGGGAACACTGAAGCTTTCTTT
TRBJ1-1	many	-	TRBV19	CATREGRRNTEAFF	TGTGCCACCAGGGAGGGGCGGAGGAACACTGAAGCTTTCTTT
TRBJ2-7	-	-	TRBV20-1	CSARGVTPGEQYF	TGCAGTGCTAGAGGAGTAACCCCGGGGGAGCAGTACTTC
TRBJ2-7	few	TRBD2	TRBV11-2	CASSFSGSSYEQYF	TGTGCCAGCAGCTTCAGCGGGAGCTCCTACGAGCAGTACTTC
TRBJ2-6	-	-	TRBV27	CASGLMGYVLTF	TGTGCCTCCGGACTCATGGGATACGTCCTGACTTTC
TRBJ2-2	few	TRBD2	TRBV13	CASSYPSGGSGELFF	TGTGCCAGCAGCTACCCTAGCGGGGGTTCCGGGGAGCTGTTTTTT
TRBJ1-1	-	-	TRBV30	CAASGLSLAVAEAFF	TGTGCCGCGTCAGGGCTGTCTTTGGCGGTGGCTGAAGCTTTCTTT
TRBJ2-7	many	-	TRBV12-3/TRBV12-4	CASIRDGSYEQYF	TGTGCCAGCATTAGGGACGGCTCCTACGAGCAGTACTTC
TRBJ1-5	-	-	TRBV20-1	CSAEQEVGQPQHF	TGCAGTGCTGAACAGGAGGTTGGTCAGCCCCAGCATTTT
TRBJ2-7	many	-	TRBV6-1	CASSPPYEQYF	TGTGCCAGCAGCCCGCCTTACGAGCAGTACTTC